This entry lists 27 T cell receptor beta chains sequenced from one sample in a study of beta chain features in type 1 diabetes. Whole-study findings and limits: Across all four CD4+ subsets, people with type 1 diabetes showed modestly shorter TCRB CDR3s.

Expressed TCRB transcripts were sequenced because the entire RNA isolate underwent reverse transcription. Libraries were prepared by immunoSEQ multiplex PCR; TCRdb keeps only in-frame clonotypes and omits some of them. The sample has under 250,000 clones; about 15% are singletons. The antigens these receptors bind are not known. The material sequenced was naive CD4+ T cells from blood. The receptors come from a young man with type 1 diabetes.

This clone has more than one count but fewer than ten. J is TRBJ2-2 and V is TRBV5-1, with a possible D match to TRBD1 (5 bases). Germline values: CDR1 SGHRS, CDR2 YFSETQ. V was cut by 1 base and J by 3 bases, with 7 bases left in between. This CDR3 has 14 amino acids. CDR3 DNA sequence: TGCGCCAGCAGCTTGCAGGGTTACACCGGGGAGCTGTTTTTT. The encoded protein is CASSLQGYTGELFF.

This clone has a handful of counts. The genes are TRBV6-1 and TRBJ2-3; D ambiguous. Germline V lookup: CDR1 MNHNS, CDR2 SASEGT. CDR3 length: 15 residues. V was clipped by 7 bases and J by 0 bases, with 14 bases between them. CDR3 in amino acids: CASTVAASSTDTQYF. The CDR3 bases are TGTGCCAGCACCGTGGCGGCCTCTAGCACAGATACGCAGTATTTT.

J is TRBJ2-5 and V is TRBV7-2, with 9 positions matching TRBD1. The V segment lost 5 bases and the J segment 3 bases; nucleotides outside the gene matches: 7. Germline V lookup: CDR1 SGHTA, CDR2 FQGNSA. The CDR3 totals 15 residues. The CDR3 sequence is CASSQTGTGKETQYF. DNA of the CDR3: TGTGCCAGCAGCCAGACCGGGACAGGGAAAGAGACCCAGTACTTC.

This clone appeared a few times. The CDR3 loop is CASSRTGNYGYTF. The DNA of the CDR3 is TGTGCCAGTAGTCGGACAGGGAACTATGGCTACACCTTC. The V call is TRBV19, the J call TRBJ1-2; TRBD1 matches at 8 bases. This CDR3 is 13 amino acids long. V was clipped by 5 bases and J by 2 bases; unmatched bases: 1. CDR1 is LNHDA, CDR2 SQIVND, per germline (reference sequence).

V usage is TRBV29-1 and J usage is TRBJ1-4, with 10 bases aligning to TRBD1. V shed 6 bases, J shed 4 bases, and the junction held 2 bases outside the gene matches. CDR1 is SQVTM, CDR2 ANQGSEA, per germline. The CDR3 spans 13 residues. CDR3: CSVGDRGNEKLFF. Here the CDR3 DNA reads TGCAGCGTGGGGGACAGGGGTAATGAAAAACTGTTTTTT.

In its sample, this clone was seen a few times. The rearrangement uses TRBV11-2 and TRBJ2-1; D gene uncertain. The germline V gene has CDR1 SGHAT and CDR2 FQNNGV. The CDR3 runs to 13 residues. V was cut by 1 base and J by 6 bases, with 7 bases left in between. DNA for the CDR3: TGTGCCAGCAGCTTAGTAGTGCCCAATGAGCAGTTCTTC. Translation gives CASSLVVPNEQFF.

This clone was observed a few times. J is TRBJ2-1 and V is TRBV5-1, with TRBD1 identical over 12 bases. The germline V gene encodes CDR1 SGHRS and CDR2 YFSETQ. V was pared by 4 bases and J by 3 bases, with 14 bases of the junction left unmatched. This CDR3 comprises 19 residues. The CDR3 bases are TGCGCCAGCAGCGTGGCCGGGACAGGGGGCGTTTATCGCTACAATGAGCAGTTCTTC. This encodes CASSVAGTGGVYRYNEQFF.

This clone has just a few counts. The chain links TRBV11-2 to TRBJ2-1; tentative D call: TRBD2 (5 bases). CDR1 and CDR2 (germline): SGHAT, FQNNGV. V was shortened by 5 bases and J by 1 base, with 12 bases between the two germline ends. This CDR3 has 15 amino acids. CDR3 in DNA: TGTGCCAGCAGCCGTCTGACGGGGTCCTACAATGAGCAGTTCTTC. Translation gives CASSRLTGSYNEQFF.

The chain couples TRBV6-5 to TRBJ1-5, with D tentatively TRBD1 (6 bases). The CDR3 contains 16 residues. Germline V gives CDR1 MNHEY, CDR2 SVGAGI. Trimming pared 0 bases from V and 1 base from J, leaving 10 bases between. CDR3 DNA: TGTGCCAGCAGTTACTCGCGTCAGGGGAGCAATCAGCCCCAGCATTTT. Encoded protein: CASSYSRQGSNQPQHF.

In its sample, this clone was seen a few times. CDR3 coding DNA: TGTGCCCGGGGACTAGCGGGAGGGCCAGATACGCAGTATTTT. This codes for CARGLAGGPDTQYF. The chain combines TRBV30 with TRBJ2-3, with 16 nucleotides matching TRBD2. Germline V gene data show CDR1 as GTSNPN and CDR2 as SVGIG (reference sequence). There are 14 residues in the CDR3. With V trimmed by 8 bases and J by 4 bases, 3 bases remained unmatched.

This clone occurred a few times. The chain joins TRBV5-6 to TRBJ1-4; no reliable D call. Per the germline V gene, CDR1 is SGHDT and CDR2 is YYEEEE. The CDR3 runs to 14 residues. Trimming stripped 2 bases from V and 7 bases from J, with 12 bases between. CDR3 sequence: CASSLDLGSEKLFF. In DNA form, the CDR3 reads TGTGCCAGCAGCTTAGACCTGGGGAGTGAAAAACTGTTTTTT. The full variable domain, completed using reference TRBV5-6 and TRBJ1-4, is DAGVTQSPTHLIKTRGQQVTLRCSPKSGHDTVSWYQQALGQGPQFIFQYYEEEERQRGNFPDRFSGHQFPNYSSELNVNALLLGDSALYLCASSLDLGSEKLFFGSGTQLSVL.

This clone occurred a few times. The chain combines TRBV7-9 with TRBJ2-3; D unresolved. Trimming removed 1 base at V and 2 bases at J, with 4 bases between. Germline-derived CDR1 and CDR2 are SEHNR and FQNEAQ (reference sequence). The CDR3 consists of 13 residues. The CDR3 is CASSLDFTDTQYF. DNA of the CDR3: TGTGCCAGCAGCTTAGACTTCACAGATACGCAGTATTTT.

This clone was seen a handful of times. The chain combines TRBV6-6 with TRBJ1-1; TRBD1 matches at 7 bases. The CDR3 sequence is 12 residues long. With V trimmed by 8 bases and J by 3 bases, 3 bases remained unmatched. The germline CDR1 and CDR2 sequences are MNHNY and SVGAGI (reference sequence). The CDR3 bases are TGTGCCAGCCGCGACAGGGACACTGAAGCTTTCTTT. This translates into CASRDRDTEAFF.

CDR3 loop: CACNNRGGETQYF. CDR3 bases: TGTGCCTGCAACAACAGGGGCGGTGAGACCCAGTACTTC. This sequence joins TRBV30 and TRBJ2-5; TRBD1 matches 7 bases. With V trimmed by 6 bases and J by 5 bases, 9 bases remained unmatched. The CDR3 totals 13 residues. Germline loops: CDR1 GTSNPN, CDR2 SVGIG (reference sequence).

In this sample, this clone turned up a few times. V and J are TRBV4-2 and TRBJ1-2; D is undetermined. The V and J ends lost 1 base and 6 bases respectively, with 6 bases between them. From germline, CDR1 is LGHNA and CDR2 YNFKEQ. CDR3 size: 12 residues. CDR3: CASSQVRDGYTF. Here the CDR3 DNA reads TGTGCCAGCAGCCAAGTGAGGGATGGCTACACCTTC.

CDR3 nucleotide sequence: TGTGCCAGCAGGGGACAGAGTCCTAACTATGGCTACACCTTC. Translating it yields CASRGQSPNYGYTF. The rearrangement uses TRBV6-5 and TRBJ1-2; TRBD1 matches at 7 bases. J lost 0 bases, V lost 6 bases, and 4 bases had no gene match. This CDR3 is 14 amino acids long. Per the germline V gene, CDR1 is MNHEY and CDR2 is SVGAGI.

CDR3 amino acids: CASSFLAGGSGTDTQYF. In DNA, the CDR3 is TGTGCCAGCAGTTTCCTAGCGGGAGGGTCCGGCACAGATACGCAGTATTTT. The chain joins TRBV5-4 to TRBJ2-3; the match to TRBD2 covers 12 bases. Germline CDR1 SGHNT, CDR2 YYREEE (reference sequence). The CDR3 extends over 17 amino acids. Trimming took 5 bases from V and 1 from J; bases not matched to a gene: 8.

The rearrangement uses TRBV5-4 and TRBJ2-7; D might be TRBD1 (6 bases). Trimming stripped 4 bases from V and 2 bases from J, with 16 bases between. CDR3 length: 15 amino acids. Germline assignment: CDR1 SGHNT and CDR2 YYREEE (reference sequence). CDR3 sequence (DNA): TGTGCCAGCAGCCTGGGACATCGAGACGCCTACGAGCAGTACTTC. Translated: CASSLGHRDAYEQYF. Together with reference TRBV5-4 and TRBJ2-7, the CDR3 gives the full variable domain: ETGVTQSPTHLIKTRGQQVTLRCSSQSGHNTVSWYQQALGQGPQFIFQYYREEENGRGNFPPRFSGLQFPNYSSELNVNALELDDSALYLCASSLGHRDAYEQYFGPGTRLTVT.

This clone has more than one count but fewer than ten. The chain recombines TRBV9 with TRBJ2-3; 9 bases agree with TRBD2. CDR1 is SGDLS, CDR2 YYNGEE, per germline. Germline trimming cut 0 bases from V and 0 bases from J; bases unmatched to any gene: 8. The CDR3 length is 18 residues. In DNA form, the CDR3 reads TGTGCCAGCAGCGTAGCCGGAGCGGGGGGCTTAAGCACAGATACGCAGTATTTT. The encoded protein is CASSVAGAGGLSTDTQYF.

The V call is TRBV29-1, the J call TRBJ2-7; 7 bases fit TRBD1. V lost 4 bases, J lost 2 bases, and 5 bases stayed unmatched. CDR1 is SQVTM, CDR2 ANQGSEA, per germline. The CDR3 sequence is 13 residues long. The CDR3 spells CSVAGTVTYEQYF. The CDR3 DNA is TGCAGCGTTGCCGGGACAGTTACCTACGAGCAGTACTTC.

This clone was detected only a few times. The chain is built from TRBV6-5 and TRBJ1-1, with 7 bases lining up with TRBD1. V trimming: 5 bases; J trimming: 2 bases; junction bases outside the gene matches: 8. This CDR3 spans 15 amino acids. In germline, CDR1 is MNHEY, CDR2 SVGAGI. The CDR3 is CASSHTRDSNTEAFF. CDR3 DNA: TGTGCCAGCAGTCACACCCGGGACAGTAACACTGAAGCTTTCTTT.

J is TRBJ2-7 and V is TRBV18, with 8 positions matching TRBD1. Germline values: CDR1 KGHSH, CDR2 LQKENI. The length of the CDR3 is 15 residues. J was trimmed by 2 bases and V by 1 base; bases with no gene match: 4. The CDR3 sequence is CASSPRQGFTYEQYF. CDR3 coding DNA: TGTGCCAGCTCACCACGACAGGGGTTTACCTACGAGCAGTACTTC.

The rearrangement joins TRBV30 to TRBJ1-5; TRBD1 agrees at 8 bases. The germline V gene encodes CDR1 GTSNPN and CDR2 SVGIG (reference sequence). This CDR3 spans 14 amino acids. V shed 3 bases, J shed 4 bases, and the junction held 5 bases outside the gene matches. CDR3 protein: CAWSGQGGNQPQHF. Written as DNA, the CDR3 is TGTGCCTGGAGCGGACAGGGAGGGAATCAGCCCCAGCATTTT.

The gene calls are TRBV9 and TRBJ2-5; 9 bases fit TRBD2. V was pared by 3 bases and J by 5 bases, with 2 bases of the junction left unmatched. The CDR3 runs 13 residues. The germline V gene encodes CDR1 SGDLS and CDR2 YYNGEE. CDR3 protein: CASSGGLAETQYF. The DNA of the CDR3 is TGTGCCAGCAGCGGCGGACTAGCGGAGACCCAGTACTTC.

The rearrangement uses TRBV27 and TRBJ1-2; TRBD1 might be the D (6 bases). The CDR3 has 14 amino acids. V dropped 3 bases and J dropped 7 bases, with 15 bases sitting between them. Germline-derived CDR1 and CDR2 are MNHEY and SMNVEV (reference sequence). The CDR3 is CASSFNREIGGYTF. Here the CDR3 DNA reads TGTGCCAGCAGTTTCAACAGGGAAATTGGTGGCTACACCTTC.

In its sample, this clone was seen a few times. J is TRBJ1-6 and V is TRBV6-5, with 9 bases aligning to TRBD1. V shed 7 bases, J shed 3 bases, and the junction held 4 bases outside the gene matches. Per the germline V gene, CDR1 is MNHEY and CDR2 is SVGAGI. This CDR3 has 15 residues. For the CDR3, the DNA is TGTGCCAGCACTCGGACAGGGGTCTATAATTCACCCCTCCACTTT. It codes for CASTRTGVYNSPLHF.

This clone has a handful of counts. The V call is TRBV30, the J call TRBJ1-5; no clear D gene. Germline CDR1 is GTSNPN and CDR2 is SVGIG (reference sequence). V dropped 0 bases and J dropped 6 bases, with 12 bases sitting between them. The CDR3 is made up of 14 amino acids. CDR3 bases: TGTGCCTGGAGTGTAGGTCAGCCGGGTCAGCCCCAGCATTTT. Translating it yields CAWSVGQPGQPQHF.